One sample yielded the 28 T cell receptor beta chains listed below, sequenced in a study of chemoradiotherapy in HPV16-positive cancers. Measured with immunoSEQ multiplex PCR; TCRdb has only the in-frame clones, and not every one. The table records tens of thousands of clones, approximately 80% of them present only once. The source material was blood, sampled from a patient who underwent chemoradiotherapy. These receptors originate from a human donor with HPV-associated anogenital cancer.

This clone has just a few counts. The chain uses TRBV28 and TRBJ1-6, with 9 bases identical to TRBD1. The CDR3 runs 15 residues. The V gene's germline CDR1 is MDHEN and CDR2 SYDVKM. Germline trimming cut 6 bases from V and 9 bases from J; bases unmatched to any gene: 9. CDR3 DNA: TGTGCCAGCAGACCTATGACAGGGGGAATTTCACCCCTCCACTTT. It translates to CASRPMTGGISPLHF.

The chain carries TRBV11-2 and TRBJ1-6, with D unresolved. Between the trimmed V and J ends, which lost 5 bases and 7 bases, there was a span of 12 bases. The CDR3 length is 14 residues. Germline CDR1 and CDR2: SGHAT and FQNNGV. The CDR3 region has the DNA TGTGCCAGCAGCGTTGGCCAGAGAAATTCACCCCTCCACTTT. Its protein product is CASSVGQRNSPLHF. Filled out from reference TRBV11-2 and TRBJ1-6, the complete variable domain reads EAGVAQSPRYKIIEKRQSVAFWCNPISGHATLYWYQQILGQGPKLLIQFQNNGVVDDSQLPKDRFSAERLKGVDSTLKIQPAKLEDSAVYLCASSVGQRNSPLHFGNGTRLTVT.

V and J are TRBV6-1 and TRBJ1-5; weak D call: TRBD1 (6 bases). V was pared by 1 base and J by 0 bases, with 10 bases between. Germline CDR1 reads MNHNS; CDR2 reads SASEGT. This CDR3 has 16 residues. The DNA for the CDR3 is TGTGCCAGCAGTGAAGGCACAGGGACTAGCAATCAGCCCCAGCATTTT. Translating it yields CASSEGTGTSNQPQHF.

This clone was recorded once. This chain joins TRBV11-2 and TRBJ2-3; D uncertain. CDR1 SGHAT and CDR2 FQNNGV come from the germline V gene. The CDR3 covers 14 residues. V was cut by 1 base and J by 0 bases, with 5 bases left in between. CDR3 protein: CASSLVGSTDTQYF. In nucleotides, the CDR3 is TGTGCCAGCAGCTTAGTAGGCAGCACAGATACGCAGTATTTT.

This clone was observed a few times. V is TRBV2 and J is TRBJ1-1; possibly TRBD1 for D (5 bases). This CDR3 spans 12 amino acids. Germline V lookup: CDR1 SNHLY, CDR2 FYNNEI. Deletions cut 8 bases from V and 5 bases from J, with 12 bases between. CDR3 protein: CASQNEGTEAFF. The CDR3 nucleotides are TGTGCCAGCCAGAACGAGGGGACTGAAGCTTTCTTT.

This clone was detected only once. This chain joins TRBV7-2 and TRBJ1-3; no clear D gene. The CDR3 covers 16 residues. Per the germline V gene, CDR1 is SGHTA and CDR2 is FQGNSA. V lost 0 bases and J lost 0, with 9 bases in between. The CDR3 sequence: CASSLANVNSGNTIYF. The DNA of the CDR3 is TGTGCCAGCAGCTTAGCCAACGTGAACTCTGGAAACACCATATATTTT. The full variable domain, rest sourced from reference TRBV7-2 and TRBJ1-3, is GAGVSQSPSNKVTEKGKDVELRCDPISGHTALYWYRQSLGQGLEFLIYFQGNSAPDKSGLPSDRFSAERTGGSVSTLTIQRTQQEDSAVYLCASSLANVNSGNTIYFGEGSWLTVV.

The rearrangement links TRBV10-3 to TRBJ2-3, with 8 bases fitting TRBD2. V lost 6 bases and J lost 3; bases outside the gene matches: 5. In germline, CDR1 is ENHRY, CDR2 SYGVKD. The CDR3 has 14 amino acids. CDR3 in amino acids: CAIRPGLVTDTQYF. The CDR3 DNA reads TGTGCCATCAGGCCGGGACTAGTTACAGATACGCAGTATTTT.

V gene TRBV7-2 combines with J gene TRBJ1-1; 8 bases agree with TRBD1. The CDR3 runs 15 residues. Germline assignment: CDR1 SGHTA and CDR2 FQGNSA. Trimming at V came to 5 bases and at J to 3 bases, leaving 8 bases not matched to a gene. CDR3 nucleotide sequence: TGTGCCAGCAGCCGACAGGGGAAGGTGGACACTGAAGCTTTCTTT. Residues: CASSRQGKVDTEAFF. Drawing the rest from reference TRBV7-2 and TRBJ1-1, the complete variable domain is GAGVSQSPSNKVTEKGKDVELRCDPISGHTALYWYRQSLGQGLEFLIYFQGNSAPDKSGLPSDRFSAERTGGSVSTLTIQRTQQEDSAVYLCASSRQGKVDTEAFFGQGTRLTVV.

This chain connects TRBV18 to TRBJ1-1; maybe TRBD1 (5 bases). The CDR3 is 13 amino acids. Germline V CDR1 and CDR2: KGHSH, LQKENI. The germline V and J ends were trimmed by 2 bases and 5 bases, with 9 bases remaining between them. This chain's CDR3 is CASSPGGWTEAFF. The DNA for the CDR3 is TGTGCCAGCTCACCAGGGGGTTGGACTGAAGCTTTCTTT.

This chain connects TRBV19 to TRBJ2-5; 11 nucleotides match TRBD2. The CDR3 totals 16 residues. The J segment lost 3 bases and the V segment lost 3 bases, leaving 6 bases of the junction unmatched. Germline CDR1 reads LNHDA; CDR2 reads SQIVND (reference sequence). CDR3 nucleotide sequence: TGTGCCAGTAGTATGGGGACTAGCGGCCCGAAAGAGACCCAGTACTTC. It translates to CASSMGTSGPKETQYF.

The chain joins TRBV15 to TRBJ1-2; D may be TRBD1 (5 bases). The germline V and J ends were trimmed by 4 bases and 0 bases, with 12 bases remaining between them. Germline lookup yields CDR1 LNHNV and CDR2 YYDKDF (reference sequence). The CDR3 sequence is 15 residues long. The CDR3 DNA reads TGTGCCACCAGCATTTTCGGACAACCTAACTATGGCTACACCTTC. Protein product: CATSIFGQPNYGYTF.

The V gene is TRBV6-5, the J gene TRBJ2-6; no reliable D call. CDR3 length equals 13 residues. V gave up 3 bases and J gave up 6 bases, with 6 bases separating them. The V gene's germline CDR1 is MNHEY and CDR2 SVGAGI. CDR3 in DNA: TGTGCCAGCAGTTATACAAAGGCCAACGTCCTGACTTTC. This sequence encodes CASSYTKANVLTF.

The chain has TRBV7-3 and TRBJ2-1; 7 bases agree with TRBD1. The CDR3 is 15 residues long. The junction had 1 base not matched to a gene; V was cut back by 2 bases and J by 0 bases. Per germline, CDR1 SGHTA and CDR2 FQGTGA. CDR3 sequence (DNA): TGTGCCAGCAGCTTAGACAGGGTCTCCTACAATGAGCAGTTCTTC. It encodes CASSLDRVSYNEQFF.

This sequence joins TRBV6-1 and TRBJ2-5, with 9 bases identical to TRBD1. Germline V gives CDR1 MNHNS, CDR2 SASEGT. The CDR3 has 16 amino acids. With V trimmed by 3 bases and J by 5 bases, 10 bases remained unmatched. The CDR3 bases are TGTGCCAGCAGTGACAACCCGGGACAGGGCGGCGAGACCCAGTACTTC. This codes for CASSDNPGQGGETQYF.

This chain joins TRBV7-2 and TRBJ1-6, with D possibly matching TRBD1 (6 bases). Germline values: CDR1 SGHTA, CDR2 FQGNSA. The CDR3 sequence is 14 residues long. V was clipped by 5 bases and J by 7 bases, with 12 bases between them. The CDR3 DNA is TGTGCCAGCAGCCGAGGACAGCAGAATTCACCCCTCCACTTT. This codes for CASSRGQQNSPLHF.

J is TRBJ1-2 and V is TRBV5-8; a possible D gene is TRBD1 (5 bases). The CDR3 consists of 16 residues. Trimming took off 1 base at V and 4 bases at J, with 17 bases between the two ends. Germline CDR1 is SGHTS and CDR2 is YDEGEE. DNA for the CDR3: TGTGCCAGCAGCTTGCTACCCTCGACAGTTGGCTATGGCTACACCTTC. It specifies CASSLLPSTVGYGYTF.

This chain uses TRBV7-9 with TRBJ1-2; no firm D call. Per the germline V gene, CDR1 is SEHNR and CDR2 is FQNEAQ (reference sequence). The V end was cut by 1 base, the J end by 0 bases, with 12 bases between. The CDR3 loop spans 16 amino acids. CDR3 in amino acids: CASSLGTVGTNYGYTF. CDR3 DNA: TGTGCCAGCAGCTTAGGGACCGTCGGGACTAACTATGGCTACACCTTC.

CDR3 protein: CASSVRLGQENIQYF. DNA of the CDR3: TGTGCCAGCAGCGTAAGGTTAGGACAAGAAAACATTCAGTACTTC. This chain connects TRBV7-2 to TRBJ2-4; TRBD1 might be the D (5 bases). CDR1 and CDR2 (germline): SGHTA, FQGNSA. Trimming stripped 5 bases from V and 5 bases from J, with 16 bases between. CDR3 length: 15 amino acids. Full variable domain (outside the CDR3, taken from reference TRBV7-2 and TRBJ2-4): GAGVSQSPSNKVTEKGKDVELRCDPISGHTALYWYRQSLGQGLEFLIYFQGNSAPDKSGLPSDRFSAERTGGSVSTLTIQRTQQEDSAVYLCASSVRLGQENIQYFGAGTRLSVL.

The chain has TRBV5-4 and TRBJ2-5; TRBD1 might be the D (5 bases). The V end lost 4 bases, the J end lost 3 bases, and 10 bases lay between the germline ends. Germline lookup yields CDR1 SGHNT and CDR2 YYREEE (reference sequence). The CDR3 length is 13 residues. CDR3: CASSPTAKETQYF. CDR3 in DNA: TGTGCCAGCAGCCCGACAGCTAAAGAGACCCAGTACTTC.

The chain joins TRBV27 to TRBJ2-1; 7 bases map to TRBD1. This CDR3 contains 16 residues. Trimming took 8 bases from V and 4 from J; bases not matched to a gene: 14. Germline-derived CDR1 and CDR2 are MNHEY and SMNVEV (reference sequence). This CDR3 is CASRATTGALYNEQFF. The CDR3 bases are TGTGCCAGCCGAGCCACAACAGGGGCATTGTACAATGAGCAGTTCTTC.

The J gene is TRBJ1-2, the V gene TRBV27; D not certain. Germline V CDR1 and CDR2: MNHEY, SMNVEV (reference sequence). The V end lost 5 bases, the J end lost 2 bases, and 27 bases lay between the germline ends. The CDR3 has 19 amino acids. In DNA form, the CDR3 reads TGTGCCAGCAGTCTCTGTTTCGAGGGCAGGCGACTGAAGAACTATGGCTACACCTTC. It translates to CASSLCFEGRRLKNYGYTF.

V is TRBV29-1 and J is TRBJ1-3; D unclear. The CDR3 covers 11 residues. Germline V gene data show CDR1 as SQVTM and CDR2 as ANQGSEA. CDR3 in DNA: TGCACCGGAGGCTCTGGAAACACCATATATTTT. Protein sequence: CTGGSGNTIYF.

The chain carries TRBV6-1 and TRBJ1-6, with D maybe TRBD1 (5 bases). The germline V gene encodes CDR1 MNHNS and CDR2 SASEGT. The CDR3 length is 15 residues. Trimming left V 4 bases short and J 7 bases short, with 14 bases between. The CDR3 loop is CASSVKQETNSPLHF. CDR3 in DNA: TGTGCCAGCAGTGTCAAACAGGAGACAAATTCACCCCTCCACTTT.

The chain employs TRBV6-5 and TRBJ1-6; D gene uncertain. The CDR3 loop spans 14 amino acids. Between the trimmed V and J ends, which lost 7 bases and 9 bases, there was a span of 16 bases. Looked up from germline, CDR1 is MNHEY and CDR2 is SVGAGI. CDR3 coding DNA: TGTGCCAGCAAAAGAGGAGAGATGGGTTCACCCCTCCACTTT. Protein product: CASKRGEMGSPLHF.

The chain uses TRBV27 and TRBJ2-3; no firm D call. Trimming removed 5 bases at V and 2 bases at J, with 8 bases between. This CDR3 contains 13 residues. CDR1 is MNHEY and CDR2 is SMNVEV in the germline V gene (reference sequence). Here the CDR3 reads CASSPGFTDTQYF. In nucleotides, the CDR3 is TGTGCCAGCAGTCCCGGGTTCACAGATACGCAGTATTTT.

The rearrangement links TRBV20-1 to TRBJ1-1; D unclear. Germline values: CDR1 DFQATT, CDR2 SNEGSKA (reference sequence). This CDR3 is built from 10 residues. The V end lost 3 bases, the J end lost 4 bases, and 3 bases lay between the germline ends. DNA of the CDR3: TGCAGTGCTAGTTCCACTGAAGCTTTCTTT. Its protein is CSASSTEAFF.

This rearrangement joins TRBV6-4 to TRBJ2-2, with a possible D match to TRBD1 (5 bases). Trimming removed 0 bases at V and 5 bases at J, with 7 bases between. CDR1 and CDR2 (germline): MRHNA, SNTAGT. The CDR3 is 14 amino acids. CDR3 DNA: TGTGCCAGCAGTGACTCCAGGGCAACCGGGGAGCTGTTTTTT. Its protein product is CASSDSRATGELFF.

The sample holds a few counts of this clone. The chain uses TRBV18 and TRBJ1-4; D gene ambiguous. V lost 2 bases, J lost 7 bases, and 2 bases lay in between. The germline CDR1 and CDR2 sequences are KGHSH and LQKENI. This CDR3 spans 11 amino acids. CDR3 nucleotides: TGTGCCAGCTCACCATCTGAAAAACTGTTTTTT. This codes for CASSPSEKLFF.